This T cell receptor beta chain derives from a study of blood T cell repertoires in COVID-19. Repertoires were generated with immunoSEQ multiplex PCR, while TCRdb's copy carries only in-frame clones and drops some. The table records around 70,000 clones, about 90% of them present only once. The CDR3 spans 17 residues. Germline assignment: CDR1 KGHDR and CDR2 SFDVKD. Trimming took 2 bases from V and 2 from J, leaving 12 bases between them. Source material: peripheral blood. The clonotype was recovered from a human donor in a cohort sampled during active COVID-19. The chain links TRBV24-1 to TRBJ2-6; possible D gene TRBD1, 5 bases. The CDR3 coding sequence is TGTGCCACCAGTGATTCCCAGGGAAGGGCTGGGGCCAACGTCCTGACTTTC. It yields the protein CATSDSQGRAGANVLTF.